Listed here are 27 T cell receptor beta chains from one sample, sequenced in a study of blood T cell repertoires in COVID-19. Some clones are missing from TCRdb's copy, which holds only in-frame ones; the method was immunoSEQ multiplex PCR. The repertoire consists of roughly 350,000 clones, with roughly 85% occurring once and the leading ten covering more than 3%. The material sequenced was peripheral blood. All receptors derive from a woman between 18 and 30 years old with acute or convalescent COVID-19.

V and J are TRBV6-5 and TRBJ2-3, with a possible D match to TRBD2 (6 bases). This CDR3 has 15 amino acids. V dropped 5 bases and J dropped 2 bases, with 14 bases sitting between them. Looked up from germline, CDR1 is MNHEY and CDR2 is SVGAGI. CDR3: CASSRLGGPTDTQYF. The CDR3 region has the DNA TGTGCCAGCAGTCGCCTGGGGGGACCCACAGATACGCAGTATTTT.

The gene calls are TRBV18 and TRBJ2-7; 7 bases line up with TRBD1. The CDR3 is 15 residues long. Looked up from germline, CDR1 is KGHSH and CDR2 is LQKENI. V shed 2 bases and J 3 bases; nucleotides not matched to a gene: 7. The CDR3 is CASSPSMDRLYEQYF. Here the CDR3 DNA reads TGTGCCAGCTCACCAAGCATGGACAGGCTCTACGAGCAGTACTTC.

The chain uses TRBV27 and TRBJ1-2; weak D call: TRBD1 (6 bases). The CDR3 contains 14 residues. V was shortened by 8 bases and J by 4 bases, with 17 bases between the two germline ends. CDR1 and CDR2 from the germline V gene are MNHEY and SMNVEV (reference sequence). The CDR3 DNA sequence: TGTGCCAGCGCGCCGCCAGGGGACGGCTATGGCTACACCTTC. It specifies CASAPPGDGYGYTF.

This chain connects TRBV5-1 to TRBJ1-1; TRBD1 matches at 10 bases. After removal of 4 bases from V and 3 bases from J, the junction contained 3 bases not matched to a gene. There are 14 residues in the CDR3. Germline V lookup: CDR1 SGHRS, CDR2 YFSETQ. The CDR3 DNA is TGCGCCAGCAGCGCGGGACAGGGGTACACTGAAGCTTTCTTT. Its protein product is CASSAGQGYTEAFF.

The rearrangement uses TRBV14 and TRBJ2-7; TRBD1 aligns across 9 bases. Germline V gives CDR1 SGHDN, CDR2 FVKESK. Losses at the gene ends were 6 bases for V and 3 bases for J; bases not matched to a gene: 6. The length of the CDR3 is 14 residues. CDR3 nucleotides: TGTGCCAGCAGAGAGGGGGGACAGGGCTACGAGCAGTACTTC. It yields the protein CASREGGQGYEQYF.

V gene TRBV5-5 combines with J gene TRBJ2-5, with TRBD1 as a possible D gene (6 bases). V was trimmed by 4 bases and J by 2 bases, leaving 18 bases between them. The CDR3 has 16 amino acids. In germline, CDR1 is SGHKS, CDR2 YYEKEE (reference sequence). The CDR3 nucleotides read TGTGCCAGCAGCGGCCGGGGCCAGGGGAGTCAAGAGACCCAGTACTTC. It yields the protein CASSGRGQGSQETQYF.

The chain is built from TRBV27 and TRBJ2-7, with a possible D match to TRBD2 (6 bases). Trimming left V 0 bases short and J 2 bases short, with 23 bases between. The germline V gene encodes CDR1 MNHEY and CDR2 SMNVEV (reference sequence). The CDR3 is 19 residues long. CDR3 DNA: TGTGCCAGCAGTTTATCAGGGACCCACCCTGGAGGGTCTCCCTACGAGCAGTACTTC. It yields the protein CASSLSGTHPGGSPYEQYF.

This chain connects TRBV5-6 to TRBJ1-1, with a weak D call TRBD1 (5 bases). Deletions cut 4 bases from V and 0 bases from J, with 22 bases between. Germline V CDR1 and CDR2: SGHDT, YYEEEE. There are 18 residues in the CDR3. CDR3 sequence: CASSLNPSRTTVNTEAFF. In DNA, the CDR3 is TGTGCCAGCAGCCTTAATCCGTCGAGGACGACAGTGAACACTGAAGCTTTCTTT.

The chain carries TRBV19 and TRBJ2-2; 8 nucleotides agree with TRBD1. Unmatched junction bases numbered 5, after V lost 11 bases and J lost 6 bases. The CDR3 consists of 12 residues. Germline V gene data show CDR1 as LNHDA and CDR2 as SQIVND (reference sequence). This CDR3 reads CAGQGGSGELFF. As DNA, the CDR3 is TGTGCCGGACAGGGTGGGTCCGGGGAGCTGTTTTTT.

This clone was counted a single time. This sequence joins TRBV5-6 and TRBJ1-1; TRBD1 matches 8 bases. The V gene's germline CDR1 is SGHDT and CDR2 YYEEEE. The CDR3 extends over 12 amino acids. The V and J ends lost 4 bases and 10 bases, in that order; junction bases with no gene match: 6. The CDR3 DNA follows: TGTGCCAGCAGCCAACCCGGGACAGGAGCTTTCTTT. Translating gives CASSQPGTGAFF.

V is TRBV19 and J is TRBJ2-5; the D gene is possibly TRBD2 (6 bases). The CDR3 length is 14 residues. V lost 5 bases, J lost 3 bases, and 13 bases lay in between. From germline, CDR1 is LNHDA and CDR2 SQIVND (reference sequence). This CDR3 reads CASSDGGIEETQYF. CDR3 DNA sequence: TGTGCCAGTAGTGACGGGGGTATAGAAGAGACCCAGTACTTC.

This clone has only a few counts. V gene TRBV7-3 combines with J gene TRBJ2-1; 9 positions agree with TRBD2. The CDR3 extends over 15 amino acids. V trimming: 5 bases; J trimming: 9 bases; junction bases outside the gene matches: 11. The germline V gene has CDR1 SGHTA and CDR2 FQGTGA. The CDR3 DNA reads as TGTGCCAGCAGCCCTTTGGCGGGGGGGTTAGGTGAGCAGTTCTTC. Translated: CASSPLAGGLGEQFF.

The chain links TRBV18 to TRBJ1-1; no firm D call. Germline CDR1 reads KGHSH; CDR2 reads LQKENI. CDR3 length: 13 amino acids. Trimming removed 5 bases at V and 1 base at J, with 8 bases between. The CDR3 DNA sequence: TGTGCCAGCTCATTGCGGGCGAACACTGAAGCTTTCTTT. Translation: CASSLRANTEAFF.

This rearrangement joins TRBV5-8 to TRBJ2-7, with 7 nucleotides matching TRBD1. CDR3 length: 14 residues. After removal of 3 bases from V and 1 base from J, the junction contained 4 bases not matched to a gene. CDR1 and CDR2 (germline): SGHTS, YDEGEE. Here the CDR3 DNA reads TGTGCCAGCAGCTCGGGACAGCGGTCCTACGAGCAGTACTTC. Amino acid sequence: CASSSGQRSYEQYF.

The sample holds one count of this clone. CDR3 loop: CASSNRETGELFF. DNA of the CDR3: TGTGCCAGCTCTAATCGGGAAACCGGGGAGCTGTTTTTT. The rearrangement joins TRBV18 to TRBJ2-2; TRBD2 is a possible D gene (5 bases). Germline CDR1 KGHSH, CDR2 LQKENI. This CDR3 is built from 13 residues. The V gene lost 6 bases and the J gene lost 5 bases, with 10 bases spanning the gap.

This chain links TRBV11-2 with TRBJ1-6; D is unclear. Germline values: CDR1 SGHAT, CDR2 FQNNGV. V lost 5 bases, J lost 0 bases, and 11 bases lay in between. The CDR3 is made up of 16 amino acids. The CDR3 loop is CASSTSAGSYNSPLHF. CDR3 sequence (DNA): TGTGCCAGCAGCACAAGCGCGGGCTCCTATAATTCACCCCTCCACTTT.

V and J are TRBV9 and TRBJ1-5; D unclear. The CDR3 length is 15 residues. The germline CDR1 and CDR2 sequences are SGDLS and YYNGEE. Deletions cut 0 bases from V and 0 bases from J, with 7 bases between. The CDR3 sequence is CASSVGGYSNQPQHF. The DNA for the CDR3 is TGTGCCAGCAGCGTAGGAGGATATAGCAATCAGCCCCAGCATTTT.

The rearrangement links TRBV6-6 to TRBJ1-1; unclear D gene. Germline CDR1 and CDR2: MNHNY and SVGAGI (reference sequence). With 6 bases removed from V and 0 bases from J, the gap between germline ends came to 14 bases. This CDR3 region has 15 residues. The CDR3 spells CASSPTRVLNTEAFF. Written as DNA, the CDR3 is TGTGCCAGCAGCCCGACTCGGGTCTTGAACACTGAAGCTTTCTTT.

There are a few counts of this clone. The chain carries TRBV7-9 and TRBJ1-3; no firm D call. The CDR3 has 17 residues. V was cut by 4 bases and J by 2 bases, with 18 bases left in between. CDR1 is SEHNR, CDR2 FQNEAQ, per germline (reference sequence). Here the CDR3 DNA reads TGTGCCAGCAGCTATTTTGGCAGACACTCAACTGGAAACACCATATATTTT. Amino acid sequence: CASSYFGRHSTGNTIYF. The full variable domain, with the rest looked up from reference TRBV7-9 and TRBJ1-3, is DTGVSQNPRHKITKRGQNVTFRCDPISEHNRLYWYRQTLGQGPEFLTYFQNEAQLEKSRLLSDRFSAERPKGSFSTLEIQRTEQGDSAMYLCASSYFGRHSTGNTIYFGEGSWLTVV.

The rearrangement uses TRBV19 and TRBJ1-6; possible D gene TRBD1, 5 bases. The length of the CDR3 is 16 residues. Trimming pared 5 bases from V and 5 bases from J, leaving 16 bases between. Germline CDR1 reads LNHDA; CDR2 reads SQIVND (reference sequence). In DNA, the CDR3 is TGTGCCAGTAGTTACGTGCGGGGCCGTAATAATTCACCCCTCCACTTT. It specifies CASSYVRGRNNSPLHF.

Here the CDR3 reads CASSLAGGPNNEQFF. For the CDR3, the DNA is TGCGCCAGCAGCTTGGCGGGGGGGCCCAACAATGAGCAGTTCTTC. This chain connects TRBV5-1 to TRBJ2-1; 8 bases fit TRBD2. Trimming took 0 bases from V and 5 from J; bases not matched to a gene: 4. Germline values: CDR1 SGHRS, CDR2 YFSETQ. The CDR3 is 15 amino acids.

The chain carries TRBV6-1 and TRBJ2-2; D is undetermined. The CDR3 runs 15 residues. V lost 2 bases and J lost 4, with 11 bases in between. Germline V lookup: CDR1 MNHNS, CDR2 SASEGT. CDR3 region: CASSERSISTGELFF. The CDR3 DNA follows: TGTGCCAGCAGTGAACGGAGCATAAGCACCGGGGAGCTGTTTTTT.

V is TRBV15 and J is TRBJ1-2; TRBD1 might be the D (5 bases). The ends were cut back, 2 bases at V and 4 bases at J, with 8 bases in the middle. CDR1 is LNHNV, CDR2 YYDKDF, per germline (reference sequence). The CDR3 totals 13 residues. CDR3 sequence: CATSRTGLYGYTF. CDR3 coding DNA: TGTGCCACCAGCAGAACAGGCCTCTATGGCTACACCTTC.

This chain links TRBV12-5 with TRBJ2-7; the match to TRBD2 covers 11 bases. Trimming at V came to 5 bases and at J to 4 bases, leaving 13 bases not matched to a gene. Germline CDR1 reads LGHNT; CDR2 reads FRNRAP. This CDR3 has 17 residues. The CDR3 is CASGPGAGLAEAYEQYF. The CDR3 nucleotides read TGTGCTAGTGGTCCGGGAGCGGGACTAGCGGAGGCTTACGAGCAGTACTTC.

The count of this clone is one. The V call is TRBV28, the J call TRBJ1-1; TRBD1 agrees at 7 bases. Trimming removed 5 bases from V and 5 bases from J; junction bases left unmatched: 8. From germline, CDR1 is MDHEN and CDR2 SYDVKM. The CDR3 runs to 14 residues. The CDR3 DNA sequence: TGTGCCAGCAGTCTTACAGGGGCGAAAACTGAAGCTTTCTTT. Translation gives CASSLTGAKTEAFF.

This chain uses TRBV12-5 with TRBJ1-2, with 8 bases fitting TRBD1. The CDR3 loop spans 15 amino acids. From germline, CDR1 is LGHNT and CDR2 FRNRAP. V shed 5 bases, J shed 5 bases, and the junction held 10 bases outside the gene matches. CDR3 amino acids: CASGPADRGGYGYTF. The CDR3 nucleotides read TGTGCTAGTGGTCCCGCCGACAGGGGCGGTTATGGCTACACCTTC.

J is TRBJ2-2 and V is TRBV3-1 (or the pseudogene TRBV3-2); 7 bases agree with TRBD1. This CDR3 spans 13 amino acids. J lost 6 bases, V lost 6 bases, and 4 bases had no gene match. The germline gives CDR1 LGHDT, CDR2 YNNKEL (reference sequence). The CDR3 DNA reads TGTGCCAGCAGAACCAGGGGGTCCGGGGAGCTGTTTTTT. As protein: CASRTRGSGELFF.